This is a list of T cell receptor beta chains from one sample in a study of spatial heterogeneity in lung cancer. TCRdb independently ran MiXCR on the 5' RACE reads; one entry per CDR3 protein. The table includes around 30,000 distinct CDR3 sequences, roughly 6% detected once. The starting material was PBMCs, obtained at follow-up. The source of these receptors is a male donor with early-stage non-small cell lung cancer. The CDR3 runs from the conserved cysteine through the conserved F or W. The D gene is left open where the match is weak. Some rows mark clone size as missing; the rest say once, few, many or name a class of expanded clone.

j_call clone_size v_call d_call cdr3_aa cdr3_nt
TRBJ1-1 many TRBV29-1 - CSVETGERRAFF TGCAGCGTTGAAACAGGAGAAAGAAGGGCTTTCTTT
TRBJ2-3 many TRBV3-1 - CASSRWADTQYF TGTGCCAGCAGCCGTTGGGCAGATACGCAGTATTTT
TRBJ1-1 many TRBV15 - CATGRGGNMNTEAFF TGTGCCACCGGCCGGGGAGGGAATATGAACACTGAAGCTTTCTTT
TRBJ1-2 - TRBV5-6 - CASSSSTYGYTF TGTGCCAGCAGCTCCAGCACCTATGGCTACACCTTC
TRBJ1-1 many TRBV27 - CASGSTALTAEAFF TGTGCCAGCGGATCGACCGCTTTAACCGCTGAAGCTTTCTTT
TRBJ2-5 few TRBV12-3/TRBV12-4 TRBD2 CASSWGLAEKETQYF TGTGCCAGCAGCTGGGGACTAGCAGAAAAAGAGACCCAGTACTTC
TRBJ2-5 - TRBV4-2 - CASSQKGLTSETQYF TGTGCCAGCAGCCAAAAGGGCCTCACCAGTGAGACCCAGTACTTC
TRBJ2-5 many TRBV7-9 - CASSPLRQETQYF TGTGCCAGCAGCCCTCTTCGCCAAGAGACCCAGTACTTC
TRBJ2-3 many TRBV12-3/TRBV12-4 - CASRRRPDTQYF TGTGCCAGCAGACGGAGGCCAGATACGCAGTATTTT
TRBJ1-1 - TRBV29-1 - CSVAGTLNTEAFF TGCAGCGTTGCGGGGACCTTGAACACTGAAGCTTTCTTT
TRBJ1-4 many TRBV19 TRBD1 CASRNRDRDEKLFF TGTGCCAGTAGAAACCGGGACAGGGATGAAAAACTGTTTTTT
TRBJ1-1 few TRBV29-1 - CSPESVNTEAFF TGCAGCCCTGAATCGGTGAACACTGAAGCTTTCTTT
TRBJ2-3 many TRBV2 - CASSDRLGTGATQYF TGTGCCAGCAGTGATCGACTAGGGACTGGGGCTACGCAGTATTTT
TRBJ2-5 few TRBV9 - CASSIALGGQETQYF TGTGCCAGCAGCATCGCCCTAGGGGGCCAAGAGACCCAGTACTTC
TRBJ2-2 many TRBV12-3/TRBV12-4 - CASSTSGWGTGELFF TGTGCCAGCAGTACAAGCGGGTGGGGGACCGGGGAGCTGTTTTTT
TRBJ2-5 - TRBV12-3/TRBV12-4 - CASRPAGETQYF TGTGCCAGCCGCCCGGCGGGGGAGACCCAGTACTTC
TRBJ2-1 many TRBV7-2 - CASSSQGASAEQFF TGTGCCAGCAGCTCCCAAGGTGCTAGCGCTGAGCAGTTCTTC
TRBJ2-3 many TRBV6-1 - CASMREDTQYF TGTGCCAGCATGAGGGAAGATACGCAGTATTTT
TRBJ1-2 - TRBV19 - CASHRTTGLNYGYTF TGTGCCAGCCACCGGACGACTGGGTTAAACTATGGCTACACCTTC
TRBJ2-1 many TRBV7-8 TRBD2 CASSLELAGRYNEQFF TGTGCCAGCAGCTTAGAACTAGCGGGACGCTACAATGAGCAGTTCTTC
TRBJ2-2 many TRBV30 - CAWTQSVGELFF TGTGCCTGGACGCAGAGTGTCGGGGAGCTGTTTTTT
TRBJ2-5 many TRBV29-1 TRBD2 CSVLPASGSLRTQYF TGCAGCGTTCTACCCGCTAGCGGGAGTTTGAGGACCCAGTACTTC
TRBJ2-1 - TRBV12-3/TRBV12-4 TRBD2 CASNLLAEHNEQFF TGTGCCAGCAATTTACTAGCGGAGCACAATGAGCAGTTCTTC
TRBJ2-2 medium-sized TRBV3-1 - CASSRLGSANTGELFF TGTGCCAGCAGCCGATTAGGGTCCGCGAACACCGGGGAGCTGTTTTTT
TRBJ1-4 - TRBV4-3 - CASSQETGRKLFF TGCGCCAGCAGCCAAGAAACAGGGCGAAAACTGTTTTTT
TRBJ2-5 many TRBV7-6 TRBD2 CASSFLGRTSVETQYF TGTGCCAGCAGCTTCCTCGGAAGGACTAGCGTAGAGACCCAGTACTTC
TRBJ2-5 few TRBV3-1 - CASSLRVYQETQYF TGTGCCAGCAGCCTCAGGGTATACCAAGAGACCCAGTACTTC
TRBJ2-2 many TRBV2 TRBD2 CASSGGLAAANTGELFF TGTGCCAGCAGTGGCGGGCTAGCGGCCGCAAACACCGGGGAGCTGTTTTTT
TRBJ1-1 few TRBV7-6 - CASNKGLNTEAFF TGTGCCAGCAATAAGGGGCTGAACACTGAAGCTTTCTTT
TRBJ1-5 many TRBV6-1 - CASSVGLGNQPQHF TGTGCCAGCAGTGTAGGGCTGGGCAATCAGCCCCAGCATTTT
TRBJ2-1 hyperexpanded TRBV4-2 - CASRGGYYNEQFF TGTGCCAGCAGAGGCGGGTACTACAATGAGCAGTTCTTC
TRBJ2-1 many TRBV4-1 - CASSQDFLGGYNEQFF TGCGCCAGCAGCCAAGATTTTTTGGGGGGCTACAATGAGCAGTTCTTC
TRBJ2-3 few TRBV11-1 - CASSSGGPGGTDTQYF TGTGCCAGCAGCTCTGGCGGACCCGGAGGCACAGATACGCAGTATTTT
TRBJ1-4 many TRBV19 TRBD1 CASRTSGTGGEKLFF TGTGCCAGTAGGACCTCCGGGACAGGGGGTGAAAAACTGTTTTTT
TRBJ1-1 many TRBV7-3 - CASSSATGVNTEAFF TGTGCCAGCAGCTCGGCGACAGGAGTGAACACTGAAGCTTTCTTT
TRBJ1-1 many TRBV6-2/TRBV6-3 - CASSYSPSTEAFF TGTGCCAGCAGTTACTCCCCATCCACTGAAGCTTTCTTT
TRBJ1-1 many TRBV10-2 - CASRADDRITEAFF TGCGCCAGCAGAGCCGACGACAGGATAACTGAAGCTTTCTTT
TRBJ1-6 few TRBV20-1 TRBD1 CSASFTGGNSPLHF TGCAGTGCTAGTTTCACAGGGGGCAATTCACCCCTCCACTTT